The 13 T cell receptor beta chains given below trace back to one sample, sequenced in a study of OX40 agonist ivuxolimab in advanced cancers. Sequencing used immunoSEQ multiplex PCR; TCRdb keeps in-frame clones, though not all of them. This sample has around 69,000 clones; roughly 87% occur once, and the top ten carry roughly 4.2%. Sequencing was performed on CD4+ or CD8+ T cells sorted from blood, taken in a trial of the OX40 agonist ivuxolimab. The source is an adult with an advanced solid tumor such as melanoma, head and neck, liver or kidney cancer.

The V gene is TRBV9, the J gene TRBJ2-2, with 8 bases identical to TRBD2. CDR3 size: 15 residues. Germline CDR1 reads SGDLS; CDR2 reads YYNGEE. V gave up 0 bases and J gave up 6 bases; unmatched junction bases: 4. In DNA form, the CDR3 reads TGTGCCAGCAGCGTAGACGGGGGGGGGCCCGGGGAGCTGTTTTTT. The encoded protein is CASSVDGGGPGELFF.

V is TRBV9 and J is TRBJ1-5, with D tentatively TRBD1 (5 bases). Trimming removed 4 bases at V and 5 bases at J, with 22 bases between. The CDR3 extends over 17 amino acids. Looked up from germline, CDR1 is SGDLS and CDR2 is YYNGEE. CDR3 protein: CASSKMGPTPRHQPQHF. The CDR3 DNA reads as TGTGCCAGCAGCAAAATGGGGCCCACCCCAAGGCATCAGCCCCAGCATTTT.

The V gene is TRBV5-1, the J gene TRBJ2-3, with TRBD1 matching 11 bases. The ends lost 7 bases at V and 8 bases at J; junction bases unmatched: 18. The CDR3 is 17 residues long. Germline CDR1 and CDR2: SGHRS and YFSETQ. The CDR3 is CASRPSSGTGGSGTQYF. The CDR3 nucleotides read TGCGCCAGCCGACCTTCTTCCGGGACAGGGGGTTCGGGTACGCAGTATTTT. The complete variable domain, with remaining parts taken from reference TRBV5-1 and TRBJ2-3, reads KAGVTQTPRYLIKTRGQQVTLSCSPISGHRSVSWYQQTPGQGLQFLFEYFSETQRNKGNFPGRFSGRQFSNSRSEMNVSTLELGDSALYLCASRPSSGTGGSGTQYFGPGTRLTVL.

This chain links TRBV7-2 with TRBJ2-1; no definite D call. This CDR3 has 14 amino acids. CDR1 is SGHTA, CDR2 FQGNSA, per germline. V was shortened by 1 base and J by 5 bases, with 9 bases between the two germline ends. The CDR3 spells CASSLVLVDNEQFF. The CDR3 region has the DNA TGTGCCAGCAGCTTAGTGCTAGTAGACAATGAGCAGTTCTTC.

This chain connects TRBV7-3 to TRBJ2-2; D call uncertain. Deletions cut 1 base from V and 0 bases from J, with 6 bases between. CDR3 length: 15 residues. Germline CDR1 SGHTA, CDR2 FQGTGA. DNA of the CDR3: TGTGCCAGCAGCTTAAACTACGCGAACACCGGGGAGCTGTTTTTT. Its protein product is CASSLNYANTGELFF.

This clone appeared once. The chain combines TRBV2 with TRBJ1-2; 8 nucleotides line up with TRBD1. The CDR3 covers 13 residues. V shed 2 bases and J 8 bases; nucleotides not matched to a gene: 4. Germline CDR1 reads SNHLY; CDR2 reads FYNNEI. CDR3 protein: CASSEQGALGYTF. DNA for the CDR3: TGTGCCAGCAGTGAACAGGGGGCGTTGGGCTACACCTTC. The entire variable domain, with the rest obtained from reference TRBV2 and TRBJ1-2, is as follows: EPEVTQTPSHQVTQMGQEVILRCVPISNHLYFYWYRQILGQKVEFLVSFYNNEISEKSEIFDDQFSVERPDGSNFTLKIRSTKLEDSAMYFCASSEQGALGYTFGSGTRLTVV.

The chain carries TRBV28 and TRBJ1-2; D is perhaps TRBD1 (6 bases). The germline V gene has CDR1 MDHEN and CDR2 SYDVKM. The CDR3 is 14 amino acids. The V end lost 11 bases, the J end lost 6 bases, and 22 bases lay between the germline ends. This CDR3 is CAVPPDRIGNGYTF. CDR3 DNA sequence: TGTGCCGTACCTCCTGACAGGATTGGCAATGGCTACACCTTC.

The genes are TRBV2 and TRBJ2-7; no clear D. The germline V and J ends were trimmed by 4 bases and 2 bases, with 12 bases remaining between them. Germline V CDR1 and CDR2: SNHLY, FYNNEI. The CDR3 runs to 14 residues. The CDR3, as DNA: TGTGCCAGCAGTGGGGCTCCTTCAACCTACGAGCAGTACTTC. Amino acid sequence: CASSGAPSTYEQYF.

The rearrangement joins TRBV11-3 to TRBJ2-3, with 11 bases fitting TRBD2. Germline assignment: CDR1 SGHNT and CDR2 YENEEA. CDR3 length equals 16 residues. Trimming at V came to 6 bases and at J to 6 bases, leaving 11 bases not matched to a gene. In DNA form, the CDR3 reads TGTGCCAGCAGAGGAGGGACTAGCGGCACTGTGGATACGCAGTATTTT. As protein: CASRGGTSGTVDTQYF. Together with reference TRBV11-3 and TRBJ2-3, the CDR3 gives the full variable domain: EAGVVQSPRYKIIEKKQPVAFWCNPISGHNTLYWYLQNLGQGPELLIRYENEEAVDDSQLPKDRFSAERLKGVDSTLKIQPAELGDSAVYLCASRGGTSGTVDTQYFGPGTRLTVL.

The chain joins TRBV5-4 to TRBJ2-5; 9 bases are shared with TRBD2. The V segment lost 6 bases and the J segment 2 bases; nucleotides outside the gene matches: 8. The germline CDR1 and CDR2 sequences are SGHNT and YYREEE (reference sequence). This CDR3 is built from 15 residues. Here the CDR3 DNA reads TGTGCCAGCAACTTTGGACTAGCGAGACAAGAGACCCAGTACTTC. It codes for CASNFGLARQETQYF.

The chain uses TRBV27 and TRBJ2-3; 8 bases line up with TRBD2. This CDR3 is 15 amino acids long. The V segment lost 7 bases and the J segment 10 bases; nucleotides outside the gene matches: 16. Per germline, CDR1 MNHEY and CDR2 SMNVEV (reference sequence). The CDR3 DNA follows: TGTGCCAGCACCGCTAGCGGGCCCGCGTATGGGGCGCAGTATTTT. Encoded protein: CASTASGPAYGAQYF.

The chain uses TRBV7-3 and TRBJ2-3; 11 bases match TRBD2. CDR1 SGHTA and CDR2 FQGTGA come from the germline V gene. V trimming: 4 bases; J trimming: 2 bases; junction bases outside the gene matches: 11. The CDR3 extends over 18 amino acids. The CDR3: CASSSRHLAGGPTDTQYF. In nucleotides, the CDR3 is TGTGCCAGCAGCTCTCGTCACTTAGCGGGAGGGCCCACAGATACGCAGTATTTT.

The chain has TRBV11-3 and TRBJ2-7; 10 bases agree with TRBD2. This CDR3 region has 16 residues. The V segment lost 2 bases and the J segment 6 bases; nucleotides outside the gene matches: 10. Germline CDR1 reads SGHNT; CDR2 reads YENEEA. CDR3 DNA sequence: TGTGCCAGCAGCTTATTGGAAACTAGCGGGATGTCCGAGCAGTACTTC. Amino acid sequence: CASSLLETSGMSEQYF.